These 7 T cell receptor beta chains were sequenced from one sample in a study of blood T cell repertoires in COVID-19. The assay was immunoSEQ multiplex PCR, and TCRdb's table has in-frame clones only and misses some. The data hold about 260,000 clones, with roughly 80% observed a single time. The sequenced sample consisted of peripheral blood. Receptor source: a man in his 60s who had recovered from COVID-19.

The rearrangement uses TRBV9 and TRBJ1-2; the match to TRBD1 covers 10 bases. The CDR3 covers 15 residues. CDR1 is SGDLS, CDR2 YYNGEE, per germline. V gave up 3 bases and J gave up 7 bases; unmatched junction bases: 9. The CDR3 DNA sequence: TGTGCCAGCAGCGCCTCCCGGGACAGGGGTTTTGGCTACACCTTC. As protein: CASSASRDRGFGYTF. The full variable domain, with the rest looked up from reference TRBV9 and TRBJ1-2, is DSGVTQTPKHLITATGQRVTLRCSPRSGDLSVYWYQQSLDQGLQFLIQYYNGEERAKGNILERFSAQQFPDLHSELNLSSLELGDSALYFCASSASRDRGFGYTFGSGTRLTVV.

V and J are TRBV7-6 and TRBJ2-5; 7 nucleotides match TRBD2. V was pared by 5 bases and J by 1 base, with 4 bases of the junction left unmatched. The CDR3 is made up of 14 amino acids. Per the germline V gene, CDR1 is SGHVS and CDR2 is FNYEAQ. DNA of the CDR3: TGTGCCAGCAGCCCCGGGACTATCCAAGAGACCCAGTACTTC. Translated, it gives CASSPGTIQETQYF. Complete variable domain (other parts from reference TRBV7-6 and TRBJ2-5): GAGVSQSPRYKVTKRGQDVALRCDPISGHVSLYWYRQALGQGPEFLTYFNYEAQQDKSGLPNDRFSAERPEGSISTLTIQRTEQRDSAMYRCASSPGTIQETQYFGPGTRLLVL.

The V and J genes are TRBV24-1 and TRBJ2-1; a weak D match, TRBD1 (6 bases). Germline lookup yields CDR1 KGHDR and CDR2 SFDVKD. The CDR3 is 17 amino acids. V lost 2 bases and J lost 4, with 17 bases in between. In DNA form, the CDR3 reads TGTGCCACCAGTGATTCGGGACCGGGACACGGATACAATGAGCAGTTCTTC. It yields the protein CATSDSGPGHGYNEQFF.

Worth noting for this clone: A read error may explain this, as a much larger clone is one base away. The V call is TRBV11-2, the J call TRBJ2-5; D is undetermined. CDR3 size: 11 residues. Deletions cut 3 bases from V and 4 bases from J, with 3 bases between. Germline V gene lookup returns CDR1 SGHAT and CDR2 FQNNGV. The CDR3 is CASSFGETQYF. Written as DNA, the CDR3 is TGTGCCAGCAGCTTCGGAGAGACCCAGTACTTC. The whole variable domain, filled in from reference TRBV11-2 and TRBJ2-5, reads EAGVAQSPRYKIIEKRQSVAFWCNPISGHATLYWYQQILGQGPKLLIQFQNNGVVDDSQLPKDRFSAERLKGVDSTLKIQPAKLEDSAVYLCASSFGETQYFGPGTRLLVL.

V gene TRBV11-3 combines with J gene TRBJ2-5, with D tentatively TRBD1 (5 bases). V lost 4 bases and J 2 bases, leaving 11 bases between the germline ends. CDR1 SGHNT and CDR2 YENEEA come from the germline V gene. This CDR3 region has 14 residues. The CDR3 region is CASSSRQNQETQYF. In DNA, the CDR3 is TGTGCCAGCAGCTCGCGACAGAATCAAGAGACCCAGTACTTC.

This chain's CDR3 is CASSLAETQNTEAFF. The CDR3 bases are TGCGCCAGCAGCTTGGCCGAGACACAAAACACTGAAGCTTTCTTT. The gene calls are TRBV5-1 and TRBJ1-1; D uncertain. CDR1 and CDR2 (germline): SGHRS, YFSETQ. The CDR3 is 15 amino acids. Trimming stripped 0 bases from V and 2 bases from J, with 11 bases between.

The rearrangement joins TRBV12-3 or TRBV12-4 to TRBJ1-2; tentatively, D is TRBD1 (6 bases). The CDR3 has 13 amino acids. Trimming cost V 5 bases and J 4 bases, with 11 bases left between them. The CDR3 region has the DNA TGTGCCAGCAGTACCACAGGGTCCTATGGCTACACCTTC. Amino acid sequence: CASSTTGSYGYTF.